These T cell receptor beta chains were read from a single sample in a study of T cells in Graves' hyperthyroidism and ophthalmopathy. TCRdb re-derived calls from the multiplex PCR reads in MiXCR, one entry per CDR3 protein. This table has around 500,000 distinct CDR3 sequences, about 16% appearing once. Input material: blood. These receptors all stem from a young woman with Graves' ophthalmopathy. CDR3s leave out the opening cysteine and the closing phenylalanine or tryptophan. A D gene is named only where the DNA matches it firmly.

>TRBV19|NA|TRBJ2-7
ASSRPPRARVGEQY
>TRBV10-2|NA|TRBJ1-2
ASSEELARSGSYT
>TRBV14|NA|TRBJ2-3
ASSRYLNTQY
>TRBV7-2|TRBD2|TRBJ2-1
ASSLVEPRGVFGRGSNEQF
>TRBV5-1|NA|TRBJ1-1
ASSLRPGANSEAF
>TRBV10-2|NA|TRBJ1-1
ASSGAQTNTEAF
>TRBV2|TRBD2|TRBJ2-7
ASSENLAGDYEQY
>TRBV28|TRBD1|TRBJ1-6
ASSSDRRSSPLH
>TRBV5-1|TRBD2|TRBJ2-1
ASSWPLGAGPPHEQF
>TRBV20-1|TRBD2|TRBJ2-1
SARGTSGYNEQF
>TRBV20-1|TRBD2|TRBJ2-7
SACPPLREVGGEQY
>TRBV28|TRBD2|TRBJ2-2
ASLGRERNTGELF
>TRBV28|TRBD1|TRBJ2-2
AGGTGKISRTGELF
>TRBV20-1|NA|TRBJ2-3
SAPRRTPGTDTQY
>TRBV27|TRBD2|TRBJ2-1
ASSPWTGTGLAGVSSYNEQF
>TRBV6-2/TRBV6-3|NA|TRBJ1-1
ASSGDTRIMNTEAF
>TRBV27|NA|TRBJ2-7
ASSLGGGAPDAEQY
>TRBV12-3/TRBV12-4|NA|TRBJ2-7
ASSLTGIRYEQY
>TRBV28|NA|TRBJ1-2
ASGTNYGYT
>TRBV5-6|NA|TRBJ2-5
ASSLAWGHQY
>TRBV28|NA|TRBJ2-7
ASSETGSYEQY
>TRBV20-1|TRBD2|TRBJ2-3
SALSFSGSTTDTQY
>TRBV15|NA|TRBJ2-5
ATSRASRGLVETQY